Shown below are 21 T cell receptor beta chains from a single sample sequenced in a study of cytomegalovirus exposure and HLA in healthy donors. PCR involved 60 Vbeta and 13 Jbeta primers. Profiling relied on immunoSEQ multiplex PCR, and the TCRdb table lists in-frame clones only, not all of them. The profile shows approximately 150,000 clones, about 60% of them singletons. Sequencing was carried out using PBMCs. These receptors were taken from a woman aged 60-70 years in good health and CMV-seropositive.

The rearrangement links TRBV6-5 to TRBJ2-2; 9 bases fit TRBD2. The CDR3 is 15 residues long. Germline V gene data show CDR1 as MNHEY and CDR2 as SVGAGI. J lost 5 bases, V lost 4 bases, and 5 bases had no gene match. This CDR3 reads CASSSEREATGELFF. The CDR3 DNA sequence: TGTGCCAGCAGTTCAGAGCGGGAGGCGACCGGGGAGCTGTTTTTT.

This clone was found a few times. CDR3 sequence reads: CASSIRDRDYNEQFF. DNA for the CDR3: TGTGCCAGTAGTATCCGGGACAGGGACTACAATGAGCAGTTCTTC. The chain employs TRBV19 and TRBJ2-1; 9 nucleotides match TRBD1. Trimming at V came to 3 bases and at J to 3 bases, leaving 3 bases not matched to a gene. This CDR3 contains 15 residues. Looked up from germline, CDR1 is LNHDA and CDR2 is SQIVND (reference sequence). The variable domain in full, completed from reference TRBV19 and TRBJ2-1, reads DGGITQSPKYLFRKEGQNVTLSCEQNLNHDAMYWYRQDPGQGLRLIYYSQIVNDFQKGDIAEGYSVSREKKESFPLTVTSAQKNPTAFYLCASSIRDRDYNEQFFGPGTRLTVL.

The V gene is TRBV19, the J gene TRBJ1-4, with D possibly matching TRBD1 (6 bases). CDR3 size: 15 residues. Germline V gene sequence: CDR1 LNHDA, CDR2 SQIVND (reference sequence). V shed 6 bases and J shed 8 bases, with 19 bases lying between them. This CDR3 is CASRRTTGQHEKLFF. The DNA for the CDR3 is TGTGCCAGTAGAAGGACGACAGGTCAACACGAAAAACTGTTTTTT.

This clone was seen a few times. This chain's CDR3 is CATSRDLTGYTGELFF. For the CDR3, the DNA is TGTGCCACCAGCAGAGACCTCACAGGGTACACCGGGGAGCTGTTTTTT. The chain recombines TRBV15 with TRBJ2-2, with D possibly TRBD1 on 6 matching bases. Germline CDR1 is LNHNV and CDR2 is YYDKDF (reference sequence). Trimming stripped 0 bases from V and 3 bases from J, with 11 bases between. The CDR3 length is 16 residues.

The J gene is TRBJ2-7, the V gene TRBV7-8; 7 nucleotides align to TRBD2. Germline V gene sequence: CDR1 SGHVS, CDR2 FQNEAQ. This CDR3 is built from 14 residues. For the CDR3, the DNA is TGTGCTTCAAACCGGGGGGAGGGCCGATGGGAGCAGTACTTC. Its translation: CASNRGEGRWEQYF. Using reference TRBV7-8 and TRBJ2-7 for the parts outside the CDR3, the full variable domain is GAGVSQSPRYKVAKRGQDVALRCDPISGHVSLFWYQQALGQGPEFLTYFQNEAQLDKSGLPSDRFFAERPEGSVSTLKIQRTQQEDSAVYLCASNRGEGRWEQYFGPGTRLTVT.

The gene calls are TRBV27 and TRBJ2-1, with 8 bases lining up with TRBD2. The CDR3 sequence is 15 residues long. The ends lost 5 bases at V and 6 bases at J; junction bases unmatched: 9. The germline CDR1 and CDR2 sequences are MNHEY and SMNVEV (reference sequence). The CDR3 region has the DNA TGTGCCAGCAGTCCCGGACTAGCACGGAGCAATGAGCAGTTCTTC. Its protein product is CASSPGLARSNEQFF.

The J gene is TRBJ2-7, the V gene TRBV6-5, with D maybe TRBD1 (7 bases). The CDR3 covers 13 residues. The germline V and J ends were trimmed by 5 bases and 7 bases, with 15 bases remaining between them. Germline CDR1 and CDR2: MNHEY and SVGAGI. CDR3 sequence reads: CASSLDRRGEQYF. The CDR3 DNA is TGTGCCAGCAGTCTGGACAGGAGGGGGGAGCAGTACTTC.

The CDR3: CASSLSGTSGLFSYEQYF. The CDR3, as DNA: TGTGCCAGCAGTTTGTCCGGGACTAGCGGACTGTTCTCCTACGAGCAGTACTTC. The J gene is TRBJ2-7, the V gene TRBV28; 11 bases are a match to TRBD2. Trimming cost V 3 bases and J 0 bases; bases outside gene matches: 10. Germline CDR1 is MDHEN and CDR2 is SYDVKM. This CDR3 comprises 18 residues.

V is TRBV18 and J is TRBJ1-1, with TRBD1 matching 8 bases. Germline values: CDR1 KGHSH, CDR2 LQKENI. The CDR3 contains 14 residues. Germline trimming cut 3 bases from V and 4 bases from J; bases unmatched to any gene: 4. The CDR3, as DNA: TGTGCCAGCTCACCGCAGGGGGCTGGCACTGAAGCTTTCTTT. Its translation: CASSPQGAGTEAFF.

This chain uses TRBV5-1 with TRBJ1-1; D is possibly TRBD1 (6 bases). Germline CDR1 SGHRS, CDR2 YFSETQ. V shed 3 bases and J shed 1 base, with 13 bases lying between them. This CDR3 region has 15 residues. CDR3 nucleotides: TGCGCCAGCAGCTCCGGACAGCCGCCGAACACTGAAGCTTTCTTT. As protein: CASSSGQPPNTEAFF.

The chain has TRBV7-9 and TRBJ2-7; a possible D gene is TRBD2 (6 bases). Trimming cost V 4 bases and J 4 bases, with 8 bases left between them. Germline values: CDR1 SEHNR, CDR2 FQNEAQ (reference sequence). This CDR3 is 12 amino acids long. CDR3 amino acids: CASSSGLYEQYF. The CDR3 DNA follows: TGTGCCAGCAGCTCGGGACTGTACGAGCAGTACTTC. The whole variable domain, remainder taken from reference TRBV7-9 and TRBJ2-7, is DTGVSQNPRHKITKRGQNVTFRCDPISEHNRLYWYRQTLGQGPEFLTYFQNEAQLEKSRLLSDRFSAERPKGSFSTLEIQRTEQGDSAMYLCASSSGLYEQYFGPGTRLTVT.

This chain uses TRBV15 with TRBJ2-1, with TRBD2 identical over 7 bases. The CDR3 length is 14 residues. In germline, CDR1 is LNHNV, CDR2 YYDKDF (reference sequence). J lost 4 bases, V lost 2 bases, and 2 bases had no gene match. This CDR3 is CATSRLAAYNEQFF. The CDR3 nucleotides read TGTGCCACCAGCAGACTAGCGGCTTACAATGAGCAGTTCTTC.

In this sample, this clone turned up a few times. CDR3 sequence reads: CASRTVLAGGYNEQFF. CDR3 DNA: TGTGCCAGCAGGACAGTACTAGCGGGAGGGTACAATGAGCAGTTCTTC. The chain is built from TRBV28 and TRBJ2-1; 13 bases are a match to TRBD2. Germline values: CDR1 MDHEN, CDR2 SYDVKM. The CDR3 consists of 16 residues. Trimming took 6 bases from V and 4 from J; bases not matched to a gene: 6.

The V gene is TRBV5-5, the J gene TRBJ1-1; 7 bases are shared with TRBD1. From germline, CDR1 is SGHKS and CDR2 YYEKEE (reference sequence). The CDR3 has 16 amino acids. The ends lost 4 bases at V and 1 base at J; junction bases unmatched: 10. The CDR3 sequence is CASSPRQGAANTEAFF. CDR3 bases: TGTGCCAGCAGCCCGCGACAGGGAGCCGCGAACACTGAAGCTTTCTTT. Complete variable domain (other parts from reference TRBV5-5 and TRBJ1-1): DAGVTQSPTHLIKTRGQQVTLRCSPISGHKSVSWYQQVLGQGPQFIFQYYEKEERGRGNFPDRFSARQFPNYSSELNVNALLLGDSALYLCASSPRQGAANTEAFFGQGTRLTVV.

This sequence joins TRBV5-1 and TRBJ2-1, with 7 bases lining up with TRBD2. Germline CDR1 is SGHRS and CDR2 is YFSETQ. This CDR3 spans 16 amino acids. With 0 bases clipped from V and 4 bases from J, the junction kept 7 bases outside the gene matches. CDR3 sequence reads: CASSLDGRAGYNEQFF. CDR3 coding DNA: TGCGCCAGCAGCTTGGACGGGAGAGCGGGATACAATGAGCAGTTCTTC.

V and J are TRBV28 and TRBJ2-3, with 7 bases matching TRBD2. Germline loops: CDR1 MDHEN, CDR2 SYDVKM. Trimming cost V 10 bases and J 4 bases; bases outside gene matches: 17. CDR3 length: 16 amino acids. The DNA of the CDR3 is TGTGCCACCCACCGCCGGGGTGGGGGGAGGGCAGATACGCAGTATTTT. Its translation: CATHRRGGGRADTQYF.

The chain recombines TRBV27 with TRBJ1-2; D call uncertain. The CDR3 length is 15 residues. V lost 2 bases and J 5 bases, leaving 15 bases between the germline ends. Germline V CDR1 and CDR2: MNHEY, SMNVEV (reference sequence). CDR3 in DNA: TGTGCCAGCAGTTTAAGTAACGGGGTCAGATATGGCTACACCTTC. Translating it yields CASSLSNGVRYGYTF.

The genes are TRBV10-3 and TRBJ2-7; maybe TRBD1 (6 bases). In germline, CDR1 is ENHRY, CDR2 SYGVKD. With 4 bases removed from V and 7 bases from J, the gap between germline ends came to 17 bases. The CDR3 runs 14 residues. CDR3 sequence (DNA): TGTGCCATCAGTGGGTATACAGGGTCCAAGGAGCAGTACTTC. Translating it yields CAISGYTGSKEQYF.

The chain carries TRBV4-1 and TRBJ2-4, with 10 bases that match TRBD1. Trimming cost V 4 bases and J 5 bases; bases outside gene matches: 2. The CDR3 length is 14 residues. CDR1 MGHRA and CDR2 YSYEKL come from the germline V gene. The CDR3 nucleotides are TGCGCCAGCAGCCTGACAGGGGGCCAAAACATTCAGTACTTC. Encoded protein: CASSLTGGQNIQYF.

The chain links TRBV30 to TRBJ2-7, with D perhaps matching TRBD2 (6 bases). Trimming stripped 0 bases from V and 3 bases from J, with 9 bases between. Germline CDR1 is GTSNPN and CDR2 is SVGIG (reference sequence). The CDR3 is made up of 13 amino acids. The CDR3 loop reads CAWSVETSYEQYF. The CDR3 bases are TGTGCCTGGAGTGTTGAGACTAGCTACGAGCAGTACTTC.

In regard to this clone: The same CDR3 arises from other DNA sequences in this sample as well. The chain uses TRBV14 and TRBJ1-5; D might be TRBD1 (6 bases). The length of the CDR3 is 18 residues. CDR1 and CDR2 from the germline V gene are SGHDN and FVKESK. V lost 7 bases and J lost 4, with 26 bases in between. The CDR3 loop is CASNFGQNLIWRNQPQHF. The CDR3 region has the DNA TGTGCCAGCAATTTTGGACAGAACTTAATTTGGAGGAATCAGCCCCAGCATTTT.